This TCR beta chain was found in a study of shared clonotypes between healthy human individuals. Naive-designated CD8 cells lacked CD45RO, were positively enriched for CCR7, and omitted terminally differentiated effector memory CD45RA+ cells. The CDR3 is made up of 18 amino acids. V was shortened by 5 bases and J by 5 bases, with 22 bases between the two germline ends. Germline lookup yields CDR1 MGHRA and CDR2 YSYEKL. The protocol was immunoSEQ multiplex PCR, while the TCRdb copy is restricted to in-frame clones and leaves out a portion. Of about 680,000 clones in the sample, about 92% are singletons; the top ten hold about 24%.

Sequencing input: naive CD8+ T cells sorted from blood. J is TRBJ2-6 and V is TRBV4-1; D possibly corresponds to TRBD2 (5 bases). This receptor was identified in a man aged 30 to 39 in good health. CDR3 in amino acids: CASSKEEEPQSRANVLTF. In nucleotides, the CDR3 is TGCGCCAGCAGCAAGGAGGAAGAACCACAAAGTCGGGCCAACGTCCTGACTTTC.